The clone carrying this TCR beta chain was seen a few times. It was with a sample-barcoded 5' primer and a J-beta primer mix that a second PCR of roughly 7 to 11 cycles was run. A single record per CDR3 protein comes from TCRdb applying MiXCR to the 5' RACE reads. This table holds fewer than 900,000 distinct CDR3 sequences, around 49% found once. The data originate from a study of blood T cells in healthy people across ages. Deletions cut 4 bases from V and 5 bases from J, with 11 bases between. CDR3 length: 12 residues. Per the germline V gene, CDR1 is SQVTM and CDR2 is ANQGSEA. The sequencing sample was made of blood. The V gene is TRBV29-1, the J gene TRBJ2-5; weak D call: TRBD1 (5 bases). The sequence was collected from an older woman in good health. CDR3 sequence (DNA): TGCAGCGTTGGTGACAGTTGGGAGACCCAGTACTTC. Its protein is CSVGDSWETQYF.